What follows are 27 T cell receptor beta chains derived from one specimen sequenced in a study of control samples from healthy donors and cancer patients. Some clones are missing from TCRdb's copy, which holds only in-frame ones; the method was immunoSEQ multiplex PCR. The table lists tens of thousands of clones, approximately 90% of them singletons. Sequenced sample: PBMCs. The source of these receptors is a man younger than 40 with colorectal cancer.

This chain links TRBV10-1 with TRBJ2-2, with D perhaps TRBD1 (6 bases). V lost 3 bases, J lost 12 bases, and 14 bases lay in between. Germline V CDR1 and CDR2: WNHNN, SYGVQD (reference sequence). The CDR3 contains 13 residues. The CDR3 coding sequence is TGCGCCAGCAGTGAAGGGACAATCAGTCAGCTGTTTTTT. Its protein product is CASSEGTISQLFF.

This sequence joins TRBV7-2 and TRBJ1-5; D call uncertain. The CDR3 length is 14 residues. Germline assignment: CDR1 SGHTA and CDR2 FQGNSA. V lost 3 bases and J 2 bases, leaving 8 bases between the germline ends. The CDR3 DNA reads TGTGCCAGCAGCTTTTGGGATGGCAATCAGCCCCAGCATTTT. Protein product: CASSFWDGNQPQHF.

This rearrangement joins TRBV6-4 to TRBJ2-3; TRBD2 matches at 14 bases. Unmatched junction bases numbered 4, after V lost 2 bases and J lost 6 bases. The germline V gene has CDR1 MRHNA and CDR2 SNTAGT. The CDR3 consists of 16 residues. DNA for the CDR3: TGTGCCAGCAGTGACGGACTAGCGGGGGGCCATGATACGCAGTATTTT. Amino acid sequence: CASSDGLAGGHDTQYF.

DNA of the CDR3: TGCGCCAGCAGCTCGGTAACCGGGGGACGCTCTGGGGCCAACGTCCTGACTTTC. It specifies CASSSVTGGRSGANVLTF. V and J are TRBV5-1 and TRBJ2-6; tentative D call: TRBD2 (6 bases). Germline CDR1 SGHRS, CDR2 YFSETQ. The CDR3 sequence is 18 residues long. V was clipped by 3 bases and J by 0 bases, with 16 bases between them.

The V call is TRBV7-2, the J call TRBJ1-5, with D perhaps matching TRBD1 (6 bases). The CDR3 runs 16 residues. Germline lookup yields CDR1 SGHTA and CDR2 FQGNSA. The ends were cut back, 1 base at V and 3 bases at J, with 13 bases in the middle. The CDR3 loop reads CASSLGGQTHNQPQHF. CDR3 bases: TGTGCCAGCAGCTTAGGTGGACAGACCCACAATCAGCCCCAGCATTTT.

This clone was seen just once. CDR3 coding DNA: TGTGCCAGCTCACGGGGAGCCGAATCCAAAAACATTCAGTACTTC. It specifies CASSRGAESKNIQYF. J is TRBJ2-4 and V is TRBV18, with D perhaps TRBD2 (5 bases). This CDR3 region has 15 residues. V was trimmed by 4 bases and J by 2 bases, leaving 12 bases between them. Germline V gene sequence: CDR1 KGHSH, CDR2 LQKENI.

V gene TRBV7-2 combines with J gene TRBJ1-1; possibly TRBD1 for D (6 bases). The length of the CDR3 is 15 residues. Germline V gives CDR1 SGHTA, CDR2 FQGNSA. Deletions cut 1 base from V and 2 bases from J, with 11 bases between. CDR3 sequence: CASSLDLGANTEAFF. CDR3 DNA: TGTGCCAGCAGCTTAGATCTGGGGGCTAACACTGAAGCTTTCTTT.

This chain uses TRBV19 with TRBJ2-4, with a weak D call TRBD2 (5 bases). This CDR3 comprises 16 residues. Germline CDR1 and CDR2: LNHDA and SQIVND (reference sequence). The V end lost 1 base, the J end lost 4 bases, and 14 bases lay between the germline ends. The CDR3 loop is CASSIAFSDTKNIQYF. CDR3 nucleotide sequence: TGTGCCAGTAGTATAGCATTTAGCGATACTAAAAACATTCAGTACTTC.

The chain links TRBV6-2 or TRBV6-3 to TRBJ1-1, with TRBD1 matching over 9 bases. CDR3 length equals 19 residues. CDR1 and CDR2 from the germline V gene are MNHEY and SVGEGT. J was trimmed by 3 bases and V by 2 bases; bases with no gene match: 16. The CDR3 loop reads CASSYTSRFTGGLDTEAFF. The CDR3 nucleotides are TGTGCCAGCAGTTACACTAGCAGATTTACAGGGGGCTTGGACACTGAAGCTTTCTTT.

The chain uses TRBV11-2 and TRBJ1-6; D possibly corresponds to TRBD1 (5 bases). The V and J ends lost 1 base and 7 bases respectively, with 11 bases between them. Germline loops: CDR1 SGHAT, CDR2 FQNNGV. CDR3 length: 15 amino acids. CDR3 bases: TGTGCCAGCAGCTTAGGCGCAGGGTACAATTCACCCCTCCACTTT. Residues: CASSLGAGYNSPLHF.

V and J are TRBV24-1 and TRBJ2-2, with 8 bases aligning to TRBD1. The CDR3 has 15 residues. The junction had 8 bases not matched to a gene; V was cut back by 6 bases and J by 6 bases. Germline CDR1 is KGHDR and CDR2 is SFDVKD. The CDR3 DNA is TGTGCCACCAGTCCCCCCAGGGGGCGCGCCGGGGAGCTGTTTTTT. Residues: CATSPPRGRAGELFF.

The J gene is TRBJ1-1, the V gene TRBV30; 7 bases map to TRBD1. The CDR3 is 15 amino acids. The V segment lost 3 bases and the J segment 1 base; nucleotides outside the gene matches: 8. From germline, CDR1 is GTSNPN and CDR2 SVGIG (reference sequence). The CDR3 coding sequence is TGTGCCTGGAGGGTCGAGGGGGCGGGGAACACTGAAGCTTTCTTT. It translates to CAWRVEGAGNTEAFF.

A single count supports this clone. This chain links TRBV5-1 with TRBJ2-1; 12 bases align to TRBD2. The trim removed 3 bases at V and 0 bases at J, leaving 7 bases unmatched. CDR1 SGHRS and CDR2 YFSETQ come from the germline V gene. The CDR3 is 18 amino acids. The CDR3 nucleotides are TGCGCCAGCAGCTATGGACTAGCGGGGTGGAGCTCCTACAATGAGCAGTTCTTC. Translation: CASSYGLAGWSSYNEQFF.

The chain carries TRBV7-9 and TRBJ1-1; D is ambiguous. Germline-derived CDR1 and CDR2 are SEHNR and FQNEAQ (reference sequence). The CDR3 runs to 12 residues. V was cut by 4 bases and J by 0 bases, with 3 bases left in between. The CDR3 coding sequence is TGTGCCAGCAGCTCTATGAACACTGAAGCTTTCTTT. This codes for CASSSMNTEAFF.

V gene TRBV12-5 combines with J gene TRBJ2-7; D is possibly TRBD1 or TRBD2 (5 bases each). Germline V gene data show CDR1 as LGHNT and CDR2 as FRNRAP. The V end was cut by 0 bases, the J end by 0 bases, with 12 bases between. This CDR3 has 16 residues. The CDR3 bases are TGTGCTAGTGGTTTGGTTCCTTCAGGGAGCTCCTACGAGCAGTACTTC. Translated, it gives CASGLVPSGSSYEQYF.

V is TRBV7-2 and J is TRBJ1-4; D is ambiguous. V lost 3 bases, J lost 5 bases, and 7 bases lay in between. The CDR3 extends over 13 amino acids. Germline assignment: CDR1 SGHTA and CDR2 FQGNSA. CDR3 amino acids: CASSFGYNEKLFF. CDR3 nucleotide sequence: TGTGCCAGCAGCTTCGGGTACAATGAAAAACTGTTTTTT. Full variable domain (remainder filled in from reference TRBV7-2 and TRBJ1-4): GAGVSQSPSNKVTEKGKDVELRCDPISGHTALYWYRQSLGQGLEFLIYFQGNSAPDKSGLPSDRFSAERTGGSVSTLTIQRTQQEDSAVYLCASSFGYNEKLFFGSGTQLSVL.

The chain links TRBV7-2 to TRBJ2-7; TRBD2 is a possible D gene (5 bases). Trimming removed 4 bases at V and 6 bases at J, with 19 bases between. The germline gives CDR1 SGHTA, CDR2 FQGNSA. This CDR3 is 15 amino acids long. In DNA, the CDR3 is TGTGCCAGCAGCTCCAGGTCGACCGGAGCGGCCGAGCAGTACTTC. It is translated as CASSSRSTGAAEQYF. The complete variable domain, with remaining parts taken from reference TRBV7-2 and TRBJ2-7, reads GAGVSQSPSNKVTEKGKDVELRCDPISGHTALYWYRQSLGQGLEFLIYFQGNSAPDKSGLPSDRFSAERTGGSVSTLTIQRTQQEDSAVYLCASSSRSTGAAEQYFGPGTRLTVT.

The rearrangement links TRBV18 to TRBJ2-1; D is perhaps TRBD1 (6 bases). The CDR3 spans 13 residues. V was shortened by 2 bases and J by 11 bases, with 13 bases between the two germline ends. Germline V gives CDR1 KGHSH, CDR2 LQKENI. In DNA form, the CDR3 reads TGTGCCAGCTCACCAAAGGACGGGGACAAGCAGTTCTTC. This encodes CASSPKDGDKQFF.

The genes are TRBV9 and TRBJ1-2; D remains unclear. Germline-derived CDR1 and CDR2 are SGDLS and YYNGEE. The CDR3 is made up of 15 amino acids. The V end was cut by 0 bases, the J end by 4 bases, with 13 bases between. The CDR3 spells CASSVGEGASYGYTF. As DNA, the CDR3 is TGTGCCAGCAGCGTAGGGGAGGGAGCGAGCTATGGCTACACCTTC.

In this sample, this clone turned up once. The genes are TRBV6-2 or TRBV6-3 and TRBJ1-5; tentatively, D is TRBD1 (6 bases). Looked up from germline, CDR1 is MNHEY and CDR2 is SVGEGT. The CDR3 has 16 residues. V lost 4 bases and J 0 bases, leaving 13 bases between the germline ends. DNA of the CDR3: TGTGCCAGCAGTTTTGTGGGACATAATAGCAATCAGCCCCAGCATTTT. It yields the protein CASSFVGHNSNQPQHF.

This chain's CDR3 is CASSLASVRNNEQFF. The CDR3 DNA reads as TGTGCCAGCAGCTTGGCCAGCGTTAGAAACAATGAGCAGTTCTTC. The J gene is TRBJ2-1, the V gene TRBV5-4, with D uncertain. The CDR3 is made up of 15 amino acids. The V end lost 0 bases, the J end lost 5 bases, and 12 bases lay between the germline ends. In germline, CDR1 is SGHNT, CDR2 YYREEE (reference sequence).

J is TRBJ1-2 and V is TRBV9; D is possibly TRBD1 (5 bases). Per germline, CDR1 SGDLS and CDR2 YYNGEE. The V and J ends lost 0 bases and 1 base respectively, with 10 bases between them. This CDR3 contains 15 residues. The CDR3 DNA is TGTGCCAGCAGCGTAGCTCCGACAGTTAACTATGGCTACACCTTC. This gives the protein CASSVAPTVNYGYTF.

The CDR3 coding sequence is TGTGCCAGCAGCGTAGACCCGACGGGGATTGGCACCGGGGAGCTGTTTTTT. Protein: CASSVDPTGIGTGELFF. This chain links TRBV9 with TRBJ2-2, with a weak D call TRBD2 (5 bases). V was clipped by 0 bases and J by 4 bases, with 16 bases between them. CDR1 is SGDLS, CDR2 YYNGEE, per germline. This CDR3 is 17 amino acids long.

This clone was seen a single time. V usage is TRBV9 and J usage is TRBJ2-2, with D possibly called TRBD1 or TRBD2 (5 bases each). Per the germline V gene, CDR1 is SGDLS and CDR2 is YYNGEE. The CDR3 runs to 13 residues. V was cut by 0 bases and J by 5 bases, with 5 bases left in between. The CDR3 DNA sequence: TGTGCCAGCAGCGTAGGGGGGACCGGGGAGCTGTTTTTT. Translation gives CASSVGGTGELFF.

This chain uses TRBV24-1 with TRBJ2-2; D might be TRBD1 (6 bases). The V end lost 4 bases, the J end lost 3 bases, and 11 bases lay between the germline ends. The germline CDR1 and CDR2 sequences are KGHDR and SFDVKD. The CDR3 length is 15 residues. The CDR3 region has the DNA TGTGCCACCAGTGAATCGGACAGCTACACCGGGGAGCTGTTTTTT. As protein: CATSESDSYTGELFF.

The V call is TRBV7-8, the J call TRBJ2-2; D uncertain. The CDR3 totals 12 residues. V was clipped by 5 bases and J by 2 bases, with 3 bases between them. Germline V CDR1 and CDR2: SGHVS, FQNEAQ. The CDR3 sequence is CASSHNTGELFF. The CDR3, as DNA: TGTGCCAGCAGCCACAACACCGGGGAGCTGTTTTTT.

J is TRBJ1-4 and V is TRBV11-2; unclear D gene. Germline loops: CDR1 SGHAT, CDR2 FQNNGV. V gave up 7 bases and J gave up 8 bases, with 17 bases separating them. There are 14 residues in the CDR3. The CDR3 region has the DNA TGTGCCAGCACCAATCAAATGGGGTACGAAAAACTGTTTTTT. This codes for CASTNQMGYEKLFF.